The 8 T cell receptor beta chains listed next were all sequenced from one sample in a study of PD-L1 blockade in urothelial cancer. The time point: peripheral blood 6 weeks after treatment start. Data came from immunoSEQ multiplex PCR; TCRdb stores just in-frame clones and leaves some out. The data contain tens of thousands of clones, about 80% of them seen just once; the ten biggest clones take up 3% to 4%. The sequencing here drew on PBMCs, taken around atezolizumab (anti-PD-L1) treatment. These receptors originate from a man aged 65 to 79 with urothelial cancer.

The genes are TRBV5-1 and TRBJ2-1; the D gene is possibly TRBD1 (6 bases). Germline CDR1 SGHRS, CDR2 YFSETQ. Trimming pared 7 bases from V and 0 bases from J, leaving 11 bases between. The CDR3 is made up of 14 amino acids. The CDR3: CASHQGSSYNEQFF. The CDR3 nucleotides are TGCGCCAGCCACCAGGGGAGCTCCTACAATGAGCAGTTCTTC.

The chain joins TRBV6-1 to TRBJ2-6, with D unclear. The CDR3 extends over 14 amino acids. V lost 6 bases, J lost 0 bases, and 6 bases lay in between. Germline CDR1 MNHNS, CDR2 SASEGT. CDR3 bases: TGTGCCAGCAGAACAGTCTCTGGGGCCAACGTCCTGACTTTC. Amino acids: CASRTVSGANVLTF.

This clone showed up just once. DNA of the CDR3: TGTGCCTGGAGTAAGACAGGGGGCTACGAGCAGTACTTC. Amino acid sequence: CAWSKTGGYEQYF. This chain links TRBV30 with TRBJ2-7; TRBD1 aligns across 9 bases. CDR1 GTSNPN and CDR2 SVGIG come from the germline V gene (reference sequence). This CDR3 comprises 13 residues. Trimming removed 2 bases from V and 3 bases from J; junction bases left unmatched: 2.

The chain links TRBV7-9 to TRBJ2-1; maybe TRBD2 (5 bases). This CDR3 has 15 amino acids. Looked up from germline, CDR1 is SEHNR and CDR2 is FQNEAQ (reference sequence). Trimming stripped 5 bases from V and 0 bases from J, with 11 bases between. The CDR3 spells CASSDTGVSYNEQFF. The CDR3 coding sequence is TGTGCCAGCAGCGATACCGGGGTCTCCTACAATGAGCAGTTCTTC. The variable domain in full, completed from reference TRBV7-9 and TRBJ2-1, reads DTGVSQNPRHKITKRGQNVTFRCDPISEHNRLYWYRQTLGQGPEFLTYFQNEAQLEKSRLLSDRFSAERPKGSFSTLEIQRTEQGDSAMYLCASSDTGVSYNEQFFGPGTRLTVL.

This clone was observed a single time. The J gene is TRBJ2-1, the V gene TRBV11-2; 10 bases are shared with TRBD2. The CDR3 is made up of 16 amino acids. CDR1 and CDR2 from the germline V gene are SGHAT and FQNNGV. Trimming took 2 bases from V and 4 from J; bases not matched to a gene: 5. As DNA, the CDR3 is TGTGCCAGCAGCTTAACTAGCGGGACTAATTACAATGAGCAGTTCTTC. The encoded protein is CASSLTSGTNYNEQFF.

The J gene is TRBJ1-1, the V gene TRBV19; D unclear. CDR1 is LNHDA, CDR2 SQIVND, per germline (reference sequence). With 3 bases removed from V and 0 bases from J, the gap between germline ends came to 5 bases. This CDR3 spans 13 amino acids. CDR3 DNA: TGTGCCAGTAGTATCCTAGTGAACACTGAAGCTTTCTTT. It encodes CASSILVNTEAFF.

This clone turned up a few times. The genes are TRBV19 and TRBJ1-2; TRBD1 aligns across 7 bases. V trimming: 6 bases; J trimming: 8 bases; junction bases outside the gene matches: 9. Germline values: CDR1 LNHDA, CDR2 SQIVND (reference sequence). The CDR3 extends over 13 amino acids. The chain's CDR3 is CASRQGPFPGYTF. CDR3 nucleotide sequence: TGTGCCAGTAGACAGGGGCCGTTCCCGGGCTACACCTTC.

The rearrangement links TRBV4-3 to TRBJ2-2; D is possibly TRBD1 (5 bases). The germline CDR1 and CDR2 sequences are LGHNA and YSLEER. The V gene lost 0 bases and the J gene lost 4 bases, with 12 bases spanning the gap. The CDR3 is 16 residues long. The CDR3 loop is CASSQDMSGITGELFF. CDR3 nucleotides: TGCGCCAGCAGCCAAGATATGTCAGGGATCACCGGGGAGCTGTTTTTT.